This T cell receptor (beta chain) comes out of a study of T-cell memory formation after mild COVID-19. TCRdb fed the 5' RACE reads into MiXCR, producing one record per CDR3 protein. Of about 340,000 distinct CDR3 sequences in the sample, less than 20% were seen once. General observations from the study: Cross-reactive memory seemingly joined, as some responding clones were found in pre-infection memory. Contracting clones localized mainly to CM and EM when CD4+ and mainly to EMRA when CD8+.

This clonotype was seen only a few times. Its antigen is as yet unknown. The CDR3 runs 16 residues. Trimming at V came to 4 bases and at J to 5 bases, leaving 12 bases not matched to a gene. In germline, CDR1 is LGHNA, CDR2 YSLEER. The sequence was obtained from a man between 18 and 35 years old who had mild COVID-19 (a few samples of this study predate the infection). Cell type and time point are not known. The chain employs TRBV4-3 and TRBJ2-7, with 9 nucleotides matching TRBD1. The material sequenced was PBMCs or a T cell subset sorted from them (not recorded which). The CDR3: CASSRYGQGRMHEQYF. The CDR3, as DNA: TGCGCCAGCAGCCGGTACGGACAGGGGAGGATGCACGAGCAGTACTTC.